This T cell receptor beta chain stems from a study of cytomegalovirus exposure and HLA in healthy donors. This CDR3 is 14 amino acids long. Looked up from germline, CDR1 is LNHDA and CDR2 is SQIVND (reference sequence). The J segment lost 5 bases and the V segment lost 4 bases, leaving 7 bases of the junction unmatched. Findings and limits, study-wide: Looking again later, the authors saw that most CMV-associated TCR beta chains seemed HLA-restricted.

Concerning this clone: As yet, its antigen is unknown.

Both 60 Vbeta primers and 13 Jbeta primers went into the PCR. Only in-frame clones appear in the TCRdb table, and some are missing; sequencing was by immunoSEQ multiplex PCR. The repertoire holds more than 130,000 clones, with around 80% as singletons. The sequencing sample was made of PBMCs. This TCR derives from a middle-aged man in good health and CMV-seropositive. The V and J genes are TRBV19 and TRBJ1-1, with 7 bases aligning to TRBD1. Here the CDR3 reads CASSNDRVRTEAFF. CDR3 nucleotide sequence: TGTGCCAGTAGTAACGACAGGGTAAGAACTGAAGCTTTCTTT.